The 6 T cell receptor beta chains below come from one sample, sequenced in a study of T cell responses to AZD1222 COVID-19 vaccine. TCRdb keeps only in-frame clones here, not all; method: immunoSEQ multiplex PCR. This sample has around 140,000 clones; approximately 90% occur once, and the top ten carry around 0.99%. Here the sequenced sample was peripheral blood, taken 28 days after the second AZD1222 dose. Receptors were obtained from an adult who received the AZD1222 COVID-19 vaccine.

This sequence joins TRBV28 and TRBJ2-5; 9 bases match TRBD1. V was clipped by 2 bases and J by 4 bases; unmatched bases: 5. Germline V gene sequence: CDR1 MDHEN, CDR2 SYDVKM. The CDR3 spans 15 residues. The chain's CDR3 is CASSLPQGAGETQYF. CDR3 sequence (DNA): TGTGCCAGCAGTTTACCACAGGGGGCTGGAGAGACCCAGTACTTC.

CDR3 coding DNA: TGTGCCAGCAGCCCTAGTCTCTGGACAGGGGAGGAGGGCTACACCTTC. It specifies CASSPSLWTGEEGYTF. V and J are TRBV7-7 and TRBJ1-2; 9 bases line up with TRBD1. This CDR3 spans 16 amino acids. The germline V gene has CDR1 SSHAT and CDR2 FNYEAQ (reference sequence). The junction had 15 bases not matched to a gene; V was cut back by 5 bases and J by 8 bases.

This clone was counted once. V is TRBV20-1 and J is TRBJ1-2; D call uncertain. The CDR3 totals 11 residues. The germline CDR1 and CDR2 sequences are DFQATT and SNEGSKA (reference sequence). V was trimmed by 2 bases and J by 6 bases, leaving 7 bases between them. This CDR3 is CSARLKDGYTF. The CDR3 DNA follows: TGCAGTGCTAGATTAAAGGATGGCTACACCTTC.

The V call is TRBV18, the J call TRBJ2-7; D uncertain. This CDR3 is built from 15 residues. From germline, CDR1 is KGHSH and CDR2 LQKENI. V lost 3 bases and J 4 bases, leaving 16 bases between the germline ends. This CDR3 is CASSPASKGTYEQYF. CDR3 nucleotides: TGTGCCAGCTCACCGGCCTCCAAGGGTACTTACGAGCAGTACTTC.

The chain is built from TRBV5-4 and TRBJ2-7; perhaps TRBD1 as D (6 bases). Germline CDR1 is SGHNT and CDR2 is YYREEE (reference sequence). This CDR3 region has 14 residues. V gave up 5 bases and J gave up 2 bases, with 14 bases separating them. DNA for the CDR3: TGTGCCAGCAGGGAGTATCGGACAGCCTACGAGCAGTACTTC. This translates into CASREYRTAYEQYF.

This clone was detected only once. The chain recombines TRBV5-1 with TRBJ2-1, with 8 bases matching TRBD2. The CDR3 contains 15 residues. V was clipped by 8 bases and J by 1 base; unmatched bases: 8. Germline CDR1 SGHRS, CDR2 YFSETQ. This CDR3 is CASQSSGSSYNEQFF. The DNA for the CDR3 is TGCGCCAGTCAGTCCAGCGGGAGTTCCTACAATGAGCAGTTCTTC.